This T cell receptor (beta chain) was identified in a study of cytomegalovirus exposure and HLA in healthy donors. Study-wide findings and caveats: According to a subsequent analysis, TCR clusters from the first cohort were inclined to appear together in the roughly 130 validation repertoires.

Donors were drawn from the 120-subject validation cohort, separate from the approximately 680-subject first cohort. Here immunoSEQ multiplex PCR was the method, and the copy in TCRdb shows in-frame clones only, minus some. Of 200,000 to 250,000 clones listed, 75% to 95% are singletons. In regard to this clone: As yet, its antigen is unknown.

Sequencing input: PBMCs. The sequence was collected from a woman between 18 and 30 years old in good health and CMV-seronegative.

The CDR3 DNA is TGTGCCAGCAGCCAAACAGGGATGAGCAATCAGCCCCAGCATTTT. It specifies CASSQTGMSNQPQHF. The rearrangement joins TRBV16 to TRBJ1-5; the D gene is possibly TRBD1 (6 bases). V was pared by 2 bases and J by 1 base, with 9 bases between. CDR3 length: 15 residues. Germline V gene sequence: CDR1 KGHSY, CDR2 FQNENV.